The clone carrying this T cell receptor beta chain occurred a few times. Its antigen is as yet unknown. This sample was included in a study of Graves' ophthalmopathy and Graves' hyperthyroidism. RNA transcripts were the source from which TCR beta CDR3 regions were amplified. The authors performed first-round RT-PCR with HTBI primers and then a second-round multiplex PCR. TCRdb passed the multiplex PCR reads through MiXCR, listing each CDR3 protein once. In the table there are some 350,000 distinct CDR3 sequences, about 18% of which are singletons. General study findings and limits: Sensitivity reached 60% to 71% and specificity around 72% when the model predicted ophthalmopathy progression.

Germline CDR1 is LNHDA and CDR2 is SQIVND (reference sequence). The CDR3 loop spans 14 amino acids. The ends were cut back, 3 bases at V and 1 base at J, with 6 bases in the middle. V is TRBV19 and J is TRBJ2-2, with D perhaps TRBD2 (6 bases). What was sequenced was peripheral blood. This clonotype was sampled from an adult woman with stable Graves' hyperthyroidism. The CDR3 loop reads CASSMGGNTGELFF. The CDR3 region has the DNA TGTGCCAGTAGTATGGGGGGGAACACCGGGGAGCTGTTTTTT. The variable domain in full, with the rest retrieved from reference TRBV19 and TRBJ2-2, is DGGITQSPKYLFRKEGQNVTLSCEQNLNHDAMYWYRQDPGQGLRLIYYSQIVNDFQKGDIAEGYSVSREKKESFPLTVTSAQKNPTAFYLCASSMGGNTGELFFGEGSRLTVL.